The 4 T cell receptor beta chains below all came from one sample that was sequenced in a study of response to subunit inactivated influenza vaccine. TCRdb reprocessed the RT-PCR reads via MiXCR and lists one record per CDR3 protein. The sample has 540,000 or so distinct CDR3 sequences, 13% seen once. The source material was PBMCs from blood, sampled roughly 45 days after vaccination. The source is a man in his forties or fifties who received an inactivated influenza vaccine.

This clonotype was counted between two and nine times. The chain is built from TRBV6-5 and TRBJ2-2; TRBD2 agrees at 12 bases. CDR1 is MNHEY and CDR2 is SVGAGI in the germline V gene. The CDR3 is 17 residues long. The junction had 4 bases not matched to a gene; V was cut back by 0 bases and J by 5 bases. In DNA form, the CDR3 reads TGTGCCAGCAGTTACTCGGTCCTAGCGGGAGGGACCGGGGAGCTGTTTTTT. It yields the protein CASSYSVLAGGTGELFF.

This clonotype was picked up a small number of times. V is TRBV6-2 or TRBV6-3 and J is TRBJ2-1; D could derive from TRBD1 or TRBD2 (5 bases each). Between the trimmed V and J ends, which lost 5 bases and 3 bases, there was a span of 14 bases. Germline loops: CDR1 MNHEY, CDR2 SVGEGT. The CDR3 is made up of 15 amino acids. The CDR3 loop reads CASSPWDGYYNEQFF. CDR3 sequence (DNA): TGTGCCAGCAGTCCCTGGGACGGGTACTACAATGAGCAGTTCTTC.

This clonotype has a count of ten or more. The rearrangement links TRBV15 to TRBJ1-1; 8 nucleotides line up with TRBD1. Germline V gives CDR1 LNHNV, CDR2 YYDKDF (reference sequence). The CDR3 extends over 16 amino acids. Unmatched junction bases numbered 9, after V lost 6 bases and J lost 0 bases. CDR3: CATSPGTGKMNTEAFF. The CDR3 DNA sequence: TGTGCCACCAGTCCCGGGACAGGCAAAATGAACACTGAAGCTTTCTTT.

This clonotype has ten or more counts. CDR3 sequence (DNA): TGTGCCAGCAGCTTGGATCGGGAGCAGTACTTC. This translates into CASSLDREQYF. The chain joins TRBV7-9 to TRBJ2-7; D gene ambiguous. Per the germline V gene, CDR1 is SEHNR and CDR2 is FQNEAQ (reference sequence). The CDR3 is 11 residues long. With 3 bases removed from V and 7 bases from J, the gap between germline ends came to 7 bases.